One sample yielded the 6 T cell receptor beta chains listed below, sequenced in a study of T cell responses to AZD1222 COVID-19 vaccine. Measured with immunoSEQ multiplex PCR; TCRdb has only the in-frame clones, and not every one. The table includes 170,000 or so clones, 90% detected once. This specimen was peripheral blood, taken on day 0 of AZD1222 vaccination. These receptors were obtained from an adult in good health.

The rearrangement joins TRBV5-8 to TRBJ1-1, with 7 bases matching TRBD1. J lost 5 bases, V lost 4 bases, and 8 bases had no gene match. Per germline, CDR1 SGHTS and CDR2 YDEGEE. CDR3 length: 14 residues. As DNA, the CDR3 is TGTGCCAGCAGCCGAGACAGGGTGGGGACTGAAGCTTTCTTT. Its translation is CASSRDRVGTEAFF.

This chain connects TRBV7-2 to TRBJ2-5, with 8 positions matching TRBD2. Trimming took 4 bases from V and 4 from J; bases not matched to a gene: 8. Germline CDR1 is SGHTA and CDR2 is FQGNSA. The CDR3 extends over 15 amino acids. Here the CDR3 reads CASSSRTGGRETQYF. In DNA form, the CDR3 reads TGTGCCAGCAGCTCTCGAACGGGGGGGAGAGAGACCCAGTACTTC. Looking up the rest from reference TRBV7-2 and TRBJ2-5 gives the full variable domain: GAGVSQSPSNKVTEKGKDVELRCDPISGHTALYWYRQSLGQGLEFLIYFQGNSAPDKSGLPSDRFSAERTGGSVSTLTIQRTQQEDSAVYLCASSSRTGGRETQYFGPGTRLLVL.

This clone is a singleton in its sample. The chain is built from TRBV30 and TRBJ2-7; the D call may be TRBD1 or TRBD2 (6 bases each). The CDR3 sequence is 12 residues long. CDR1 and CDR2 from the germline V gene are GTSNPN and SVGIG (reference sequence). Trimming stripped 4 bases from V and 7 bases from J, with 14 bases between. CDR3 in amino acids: CAWTTGAVEQYF. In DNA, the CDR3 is TGTGCCTGGACCACGGGGGCGGTTGAGCAGTACTTC. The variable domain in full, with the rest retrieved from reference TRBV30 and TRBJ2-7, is SQTIHQWPATLVQPVGSPLSLECTVEGTSNPNLYWYRQAAGRGLQLLFYSVGIGQISSEVPQNLSASRPQDRQFILSSKKLLLSDSGFYLCAWTTGAVEQYFGPGTRLTVT.

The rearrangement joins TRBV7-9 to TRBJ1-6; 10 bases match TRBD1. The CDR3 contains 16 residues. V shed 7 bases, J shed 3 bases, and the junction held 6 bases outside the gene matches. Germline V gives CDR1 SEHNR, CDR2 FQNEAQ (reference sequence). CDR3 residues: CASKTGGENYNSPLHF. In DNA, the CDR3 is TGTGCCAGCAAGACAGGGGGCGAAAACTATAATTCACCCCTCCACTTT. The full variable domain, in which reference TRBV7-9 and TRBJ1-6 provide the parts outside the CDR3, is DTGVSQNPRHKITKRGQNVTFRCDPISEHNRLYWYRQTLGQGPEFLTYFQNEAQLEKSRLLSDRFSAERPKGSFSTLEIQRTEQGDSAMYLCASKTGGENYNSPLHFGNGTRLTVT.

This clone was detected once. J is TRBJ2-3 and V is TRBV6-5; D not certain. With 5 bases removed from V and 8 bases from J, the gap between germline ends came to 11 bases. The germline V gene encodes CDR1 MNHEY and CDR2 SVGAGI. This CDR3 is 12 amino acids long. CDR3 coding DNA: TGTGCCAGCAGTCTTTCAGGCGCTACGCAGTATTTT. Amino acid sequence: CASSLSGATQYF.

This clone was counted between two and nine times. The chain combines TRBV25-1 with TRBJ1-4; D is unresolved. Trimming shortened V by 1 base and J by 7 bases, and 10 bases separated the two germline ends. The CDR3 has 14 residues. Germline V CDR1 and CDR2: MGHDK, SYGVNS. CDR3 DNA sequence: TGTGCCAGCAGTGAATTGGGGTTTGCTGAAAAACTGTTTTTT. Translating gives CASSELGFAEKLFF.